This T cell receptor (beta chain) was identified in a study of cytomegalovirus exposure and HLA in healthy donors. The PCR had 60 Vbeta and 13 Jbeta primers. The protocol was immunoSEQ multiplex PCR, while the TCRdb copy is restricted to in-frame clones and leaves out a portion. The repertoire table contains tens of thousands of clones. Germline-derived CDR1 and CDR2 are MGHDK and SYGVNS. V was shortened by 5 bases and J by 7 bases, with 8 bases between the two germline ends. The CDR3 is 12 amino acids. The V gene is TRBV25-1, the J gene TRBJ2-2; tentative D call: TRBD1 (5 bases). Input material: PBMCs. This clonotype was obtained from a man aged 45 to 65 in good health and CMV-seronegative. CDR3 bases: TGTGCCAGCAGTACAGGTTACGGGGAGCTGTTTTTT. Amino acid sequence: CASSTGYGELFF.